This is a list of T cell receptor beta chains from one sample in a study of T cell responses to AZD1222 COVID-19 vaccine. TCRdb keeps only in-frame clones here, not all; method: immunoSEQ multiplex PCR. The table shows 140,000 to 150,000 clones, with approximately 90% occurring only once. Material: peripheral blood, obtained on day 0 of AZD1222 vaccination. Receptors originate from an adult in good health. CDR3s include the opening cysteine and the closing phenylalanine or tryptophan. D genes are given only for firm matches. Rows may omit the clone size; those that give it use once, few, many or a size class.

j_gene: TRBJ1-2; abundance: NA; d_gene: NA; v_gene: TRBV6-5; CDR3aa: CASSYSGRSYGYTF; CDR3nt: TGTGCCAGCAGTTACAGCGGACGGAGCTATGGCTACACCTTC
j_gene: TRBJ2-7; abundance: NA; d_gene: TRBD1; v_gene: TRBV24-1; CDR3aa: CATSDPALTGEEQYF; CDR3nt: TGTGCCACCAGTGACCCTGCCCTGACAGGGGAGGAGCAGTACTTC
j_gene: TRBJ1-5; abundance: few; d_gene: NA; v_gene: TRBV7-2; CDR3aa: CASSFYNQPQHF; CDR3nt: TGTGCCAGCAGCTTTTACAATCAGCCCCAGCATTTT
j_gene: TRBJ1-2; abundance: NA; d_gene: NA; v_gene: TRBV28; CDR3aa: CASSGGPYTDANYGYTF; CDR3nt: TGTGCCAGCAGTGGGGGGCCTTATACAGATGCTAACTATGGCTACACCTTC
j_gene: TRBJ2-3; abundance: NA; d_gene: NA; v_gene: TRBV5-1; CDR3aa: CASSAHRDTQYF; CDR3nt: TGCGCCAGCAGCGCACACCGGGATACGCAGTATTTT
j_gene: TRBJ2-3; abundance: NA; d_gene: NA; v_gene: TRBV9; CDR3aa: CASSVRSMGADTQYF; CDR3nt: TGTGCCAGCAGCGTCCGCTCAATGGGCGCAGATACGCAGTATTTT
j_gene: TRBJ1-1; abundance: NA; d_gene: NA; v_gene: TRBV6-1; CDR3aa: CASSERQGSTEAFF; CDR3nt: TGTGCCAGCAGTGAACGCCAGGGGTCAACTGAAGCTTTCTTT
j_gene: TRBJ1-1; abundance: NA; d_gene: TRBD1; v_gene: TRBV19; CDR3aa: CASSFLGQGFTEAFF; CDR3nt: TGTGCCAGTAGTTTCCTGGGACAGGGGTTTACTGAAGCTTTCTTT
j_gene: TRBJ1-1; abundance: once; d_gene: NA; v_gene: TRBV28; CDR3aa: CASRPRNTEAFF; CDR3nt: TGTGCCAGCAGACCCAGGAACACTGAAGCTTTCTTT
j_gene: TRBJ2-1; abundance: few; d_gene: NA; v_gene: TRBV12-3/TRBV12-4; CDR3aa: CASSLREEQFF; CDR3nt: TGTGCCAGCAGTTTAAGGGAGGAGCAGTTCTTC